What follows are 27 T cell receptor beta chains derived from one specimen sequenced in a study of blood T cell repertoires in COVID-19. Sequencing was performed with immunoSEQ multiplex PCR; in TCRdb, only in-frame clones are kept and a portion is missing. The table includes under 100,000 clones, approximately 82% detected once. The specimen was peripheral blood. Receptors originate from a woman between 55 and 75 years old with acute or convalescent COVID-19.

The chain recombines TRBV5-1 with TRBJ2-1, with 13 bases identical to TRBD2. Trimming at V came to 4 bases and at J to 5 bases, leaving 3 bases not matched to a gene. The CDR3 consists of 15 residues. Germline CDR1 reads SGHRS; CDR2 reads YFSETQ. The CDR3 DNA follows: TGCGCCAGCAGCCGGACTAGCGGGAGCAACAATGAGCAGTTCTTC. Translation gives CASSRTSGSNNEQFF.

In this sample, this clone turned up once. The V and J genes are TRBV6-5 and TRBJ1-2, with a possible D match to TRBD1 (6 bases). The V and J ends lost 8 bases and 4 bases respectively, with 20 bases between them. CDR3 size: 15 residues. CDR1 MNHEY and CDR2 SVGAGI come from the germline V gene. CDR3 in amino acids: CASGALDRSFYGYTF. The CDR3 bases are TGTGCCAGCGGGGCATTAGACAGGAGTTTCTATGGCTACACCTTC.

This clone appeared a single time. The chain is built from TRBV5-1 and TRBJ1-5, with a tentative D call TRBD1 (5 bases). The germline V and J ends were trimmed by 4 bases and 6 bases, with 11 bases remaining between them. The CDR3 contains 13 residues. From germline, CDR1 is SGHRS and CDR2 YFSETQ. The CDR3 nucleotides read TGCGCCAGCAGCCCTGACAGCCTTCAGCCCCAGCATTTT. The encoded protein is CASSPDSLQPQHF. Using reference TRBV5-1 and TRBJ1-5 for the parts outside the CDR3, the full variable domain is KAGVTQTPRYLIKTRGQQVTLSCSPISGHRSVSWYQQTPGQGLQFLFEYFSETQRNKGNFPGRFSGRQFSNSRSEMNVSTLELGDSALYLCASSPDSLQPQHFGDGTRLSIL.

V usage is TRBV5-6 and J usage is TRBJ1-6; no firm D call. This CDR3 spans 17 amino acids. Trimming took off 2 bases at V and 4 bases at J, with 16 bases between the two ends. Germline V gene lookup returns CDR1 SGHDT and CDR2 YYEEEE. CDR3 bases: TGTGCCAGCAGCTTACAAACTGTGGGCAGATATAATTCACCCCTCCACTTT. Its translation: CASSLQTVGRYNSPLHF.

The chain joins TRBV7-3 to TRBJ2-6, with 9 bases matching TRBD1. V was pared by 6 bases and J by 3 bases, with 3 bases of the junction left unmatched. The CDR3 contains 15 residues. Germline-derived CDR1 and CDR2 are SGHTA and FQGTGA. The CDR3 region has the DNA TGTGCCAGCAGGGGACAGGGCTTTGGGGCCAACGTCCTGACTTTC. Its protein is CASRGQGFGANVLTF.

The chain joins TRBV5-6 to TRBJ2-3, with 7 positions matching TRBD2. V shed 6 bases and J 4 bases; nucleotides not matched to a gene: 11. From germline, CDR1 is SGHDT and CDR2 YYEEEE. This CDR3 comprises 15 residues. CDR3 sequence (DNA): TGTGCCAGCATGGGAAGGGCTAGCGGACCAGATACGCAGTATTTT. As protein: CASMGRASGPDTQYF.

The gene calls are TRBV5-1 and TRBJ1-5; D call uncertain. The CDR3 is 15 residues long. CDR1 is SGHRS and CDR2 is YFSETQ in the germline V gene. V was trimmed by 0 bases and J by 2 bases, leaving 9 bases between them. CDR3 in amino acids: CASSLDPRGNQPQHF. CDR3 coding DNA: TGCGCCAGCAGCTTGGACCCAAGAGGCAATCAGCCCCAGCATTTT.

This clone was found a few times. The chain combines TRBV9 with TRBJ2-7; TRBD2 aligns across 10 bases. Germline V gives CDR1 SGDLS, CDR2 YYNGEE. The V and J ends lost 3 bases and 4 bases, in that order; junction bases with no gene match: 4. This CDR3 spans 14 amino acids. The CDR3 here is CASSAGLAAYEQYF. CDR3 bases: TGTGCCAGCAGCGCAGGACTAGCGGCGTACGAGCAGTACTTC.

The V gene is TRBV5-1, the J gene TRBJ2-1; 10 bases map to TRBD1. Germline-derived CDR1 and CDR2 are SGHRS and YFSETQ. The length of the CDR3 is 16 residues. Trimming cost V 4 bases and J 3 bases; bases outside gene matches: 7. CDR3 amino acids: CASSGGQGTVYNEQFF. The CDR3 coding sequence is TGCGCCAGCAGCGGGGGACAGGGGACAGTCTACAATGAGCAGTTCTTC.

In its sample, this clone was seen once. The rearrangement links TRBV5-8 to TRBJ2-5, with 11 bases identical to TRBD2. Germline V CDR1 and CDR2: SGHTS, YDEGEE. There are 17 residues in the CDR3. With 0 bases clipped from V and 5 bases from J, the junction kept 9 bases outside the gene matches. The CDR3 loop is CASSLAALAGGGETQYF. In nucleotides, the CDR3 is TGTGCCAGCAGCTTGGCCGCGCTAGCGGGGGGCGGTGAGACCCAGTACTTC. The variable domain in full, with the rest retrieved from reference TRBV5-8 and TRBJ2-5, is EAGVTQSPTHLIKTRGQQATLRCSPISGHTSVYWYQQALGLGLQFLLWYDEGEERNRGNFPPRFSGRQFPNYSSELNVNALELEDSALYLCASSLAALAGGGETQYFGPGTRLLVL.

This clone was detected only once. This chain uses TRBV3-1 (or the pseudogene TRBV3-2) with TRBJ1-1; a possible D gene is TRBD1 (6 bases). With 4 bases removed from V and 1 base from J, the gap between germline ends came to 7 bases. Germline V gives CDR1 LGHDT, CDR2 YNNKEL (reference sequence). The CDR3 covers 13 residues. The CDR3 coding sequence is TGTGCCAGCAGCCTGACAGGGAACACTGAAGCTTTCTTT. It yields the protein CASSLTGNTEAFF.

The gene calls are TRBV6-2 or TRBV6-3 and TRBJ1-2; D perhaps matches TRBD1 (6 bases). This CDR3 region has 13 residues. Germline loops: CDR1 MNHEY, CDR2 SVGEGT. Trimming shortened V by 6 bases and J by 6 bases, and 14 bases separated the two germline ends. The chain's CDR3 is CASSVNRDHGYTF. The CDR3 bases are TGTGCCAGCAGCGTAAACAGGGATCATGGCTACACCTTC.

The rearrangement uses TRBV7-6 and TRBJ1-2; D not resolved. The CDR3 extends over 13 amino acids. Germline values: CDR1 SGHVS, CDR2 FNYEAQ. Trimming removed 1 base from V and 2 bases from J, with 5 bases in between. The CDR3 DNA sequence: TGTGCCAGCAGCTTAGGCGTCAACTATGGCTACACCTTC. Its protein is CASSLGVNYGYTF.

The chain links TRBV2 to TRBJ2-1, with D perhaps TRBD1 (5 bases). V lost 2 bases and J 6 bases, leaving 8 bases between the germline ends. Germline CDR1 is SNHLY and CDR2 is FYNNEI. The CDR3 spans 13 residues. CDR3 loop: CASSEQGFNEQFF. CDR3 nucleotide sequence: TGTGCCAGCAGTGAACAGGGCTTCAATGAGCAGTTCTTC.

The genes are TRBV12-3 or TRBV12-4 and TRBJ1-5; D possibly corresponds to TRBD1 (5 bases). The CDR3 sequence is 13 residues long. Between the trimmed V and J ends, which lost 6 bases and 7 bases, there was a span of 13 bases. CDR3 in amino acids: CASRLNRQQPQHF. The CDR3, as DNA: TGTGCCAGCAGACTGAATCGACAGCAGCCCCAGCATTTT.

This CDR3 reads CASSERDRVYEQYF. CDR3 nucleotides: TGTGCCAGCAGCGAAAGGGACAGGGTTTACGAGCAGTACTTC. The J gene is TRBJ2-7, the V gene TRBV7-3, with 9 bases aligning to TRBD1. This CDR3 is built from 14 residues. The germline gives CDR1 SGHTA, CDR2 FQGTGA. With 5 bases clipped from V and 4 bases from J, the junction kept 6 bases outside the gene matches.

The rearrangement joins TRBV7-3 to TRBJ2-4, with 7 positions matching TRBD2. The germline CDR1 and CDR2 sequences are SGHTA and FQGTGA. J lost 1 base, V lost 5 bases, and 11 bases had no gene match. CDR3 length equals 17 residues. CDR3 sequence (DNA): TGTGCCAGCAGCCCCTCGTCGGACGGGGGGGCCAAAAACATTCAGTACTTC. It codes for CASSPSSDGGAKNIQYF.

V and J are TRBV5-1 and TRBJ1-1; 8 bases are shared with TRBD1. V shed 0 bases and J 6 bases; nucleotides not matched to a gene: 7. Germline assignment: CDR1 SGHRS and CDR2 YFSETQ. The CDR3 length is 15 residues. In DNA, the CDR3 is TGCGCCAGCAGCTTGGACCCGGACAGGGCCCCTGAAGCTTTCTTT. Its translation is CASSLDPDRAPEAFF.

This chain uses TRBV6-2 or TRBV6-3 with TRBJ2-1, with 12 nucleotides matching TRBD2. Trimming at V came to 4 bases and at J to 6 bases, leaving 4 bases not matched to a gene. The CDR3 spans 15 residues. Germline CDR1 is MNHEY and CDR2 is SVGEGT. The CDR3 DNA reads as TGTGCCAGCAGTTCAGGACTAGCGGGAATCAATGAGCAGTTCTTC. This sequence encodes CASSSGLAGINEQFF.

This chain joins TRBV5-6 and TRBJ1-5; 11 bases match TRBD1. The V segment lost 0 bases and the J segment 0 bases; nucleotides outside the gene matches: 2. CDR3 length equals 17 residues. The germline gives CDR1 SGHDT, CDR2 YYEEEE. The CDR3 sequence: CASSLGDRGYSNQPQHF. The CDR3 region has the DNA TGTGCCAGCAGCTTGGGGGACAGGGGGTATAGCAATCAGCCCCAGCATTTT.

Worth noting for this clone: With a much larger clone just one base away, this may be a read error. The chain recombines TRBV4-1 with TRBJ1-2; 7 positions match TRBD1. The germline gives CDR1 MGHRA, CDR2 YSYEKL. Losses at the gene ends were 0 bases for V and 1 base for J; bases not matched to a gene: 2. CDR3 length: 15 residues. CDR3 nucleotide sequence: TGCGCCAGCAGCCAAGATCAGGGGGGTAACTATGGCTACACCTTC. Translation: CASSQDQGGNYGYTF.

The chain couples TRBV19 to TRBJ1-5; 7 bases fit TRBD1. The CDR3 is 15 amino acids. Germline-derived CDR1 and CDR2 are LNHDA and SQIVND (reference sequence). V lost 5 bases, J lost 2 bases, and 6 bases stayed unmatched. In DNA form, the CDR3 reads TGTGCCAGTAGTCGGGACAGAGTGGGCAATCAGCCCCAGCATTTT. As protein: CASSRDRVGNQPQHF.

The V call is TRBV7-3, the J call TRBJ1-1; D might be TRBD1 (6 bases). Germline V lookup: CDR1 SGHTA, CDR2 FQGTGA. The CDR3 has 14 residues. V gave up 1 base and J gave up 1 base, with 7 bases separating them. The CDR3 DNA reads TGTGCCAGCAGCTTAATGGGACAGAACACTGAAGCTTTCTTT. It translates to CASSLMGQNTEAFF.

This chain connects TRBV2 to TRBJ1-1, with D tentatively TRBD1 (6 bases). Germline loops: CDR1 SNHLY, CDR2 FYNNEI. The CDR3 loop spans 14 amino acids. The V gene lost 6 bases and the J gene lost 1 base, with 12 bases spanning the gap. This CDR3 is CASSLQGANTEAFF. CDR3 in DNA: TGTGCCAGCAGCTTACAGGGAGCGAACACTGAAGCTTTCTTT.

The chain combines TRBV7-9 with TRBJ1-4; 7 nucleotides match TRBD1. The V segment lost 9 bases and the J segment 4 bases; nucleotides outside the gene matches: 14. CDR1 and CDR2 from the germline V gene are SEHNR and FQNEAQ (reference sequence). This CDR3 is built from 16 residues. The CDR3 coding sequence is TGTGCCAGTAGCAGCCTCCGGGACAGCGATAATGAAAAACTGTTTTTT. This gives the protein CASSSLRDSDNEKLFF.

This chain joins TRBV2 and TRBJ2-1; 7 positions agree with TRBD2. Germline CDR1 and CDR2: SNHLY and FYNNEI. CDR3 length: 16 amino acids. With V trimmed by 2 bases and J by 3 bases, 7 bases remained unmatched. The CDR3 DNA reads as TGTGCCAGCAGTGAATCGGGGGACTACATCTACAATGAGCAGTTCTTC. This codes for CASSESGDYIYNEQFF.

The V and J genes are TRBV29-1 and TRBJ2-1; 8 bases fit TRBD2. V shed 4 bases and J 4 bases; nucleotides not matched to a gene: 12. The germline CDR1 and CDR2 sequences are SQVTM and ANQGSEA. The CDR3 spans 16 residues. The CDR3, as DNA: TGCAGCGTTGGAGAGTTGCCGGGACTAGGGTACAATGAGCAGTTCTTC. It codes for CSVGELPGLGYNEQFF.